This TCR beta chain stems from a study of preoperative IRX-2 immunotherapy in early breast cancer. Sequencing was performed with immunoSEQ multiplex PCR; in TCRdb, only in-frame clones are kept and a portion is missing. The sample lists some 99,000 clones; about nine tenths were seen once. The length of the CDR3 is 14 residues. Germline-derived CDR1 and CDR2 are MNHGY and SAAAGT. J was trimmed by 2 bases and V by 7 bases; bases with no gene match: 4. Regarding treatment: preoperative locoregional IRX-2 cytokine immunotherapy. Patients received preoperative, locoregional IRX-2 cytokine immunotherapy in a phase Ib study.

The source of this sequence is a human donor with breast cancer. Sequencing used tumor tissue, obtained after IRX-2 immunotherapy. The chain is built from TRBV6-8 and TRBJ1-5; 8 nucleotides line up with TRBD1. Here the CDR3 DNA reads TGTGCCAGCAAACAGGGGGTTGGCAATCAGCCCCAGCATTTT. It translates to CASKQGVGNQPQHF.